The 2 T cell receptor beta chains in this list originate from one sample, sequenced in a study of PD-1 blockade in classical Hodgkin lymphoma. The repertoire was sequenced with immunoSEQ multiplex PCR; TCRdb's copy has only in-frame clones and lacks some. The sample has around 100,000 clones; over 75% are singletons. Time point noted: cycle 4 day 1 (C4D1), after less than 7 weeks of nivolumab. Autologous stem cell transplantation was followed by relapse in every patient, and brentuximab vedotin exposure varied. This specimen was peripheral blood mononuclear cells (PBMCs), taken before the fourth cycle of nivolumab. These receptors all come from a human donor with classical Hodgkin lymphoma.

V gene TRBV18 combines with J gene TRBJ1-3; D not certain. The germline V gene encodes CDR1 KGHSH and CDR2 LQKENI. The CDR3 has 15 amino acids. V was trimmed by 2 bases and J by 0 bases, leaving 8 bases between them. This CDR3 reads CASSPIQNSGNTIYF. In nucleotides, the CDR3 is TGTGCCAGCTCACCAATCCAGAACTCTGGAAACACCATATATTTT.

This rearrangement joins TRBV6-6 to TRBJ2-7; possible D gene TRBD1, 6 bases. Looked up from germline, CDR1 is MNHNY and CDR2 is SVGAGI (reference sequence). Trimming took 3 bases from V and 3 from J, leaving 12 bases between them. This CDR3 region has 14 residues. The CDR3 loop reads CASSYAPTGYEQYF. The CDR3 DNA reads TGTGCCAGCAGTTATGCACCGACAGGCTACGAGCAGTACTTC.